This TCR beta chain was obtained from a study of technical replicates of blood from several donors. The repertoire was sequenced with immunoSEQ multiplex PCR; TCRdb's copy has only in-frame clones and lacks some. The sample lists around 70,000 clones, 85% to 95% occurring once. The sample consisted of T cells isolated from PBMCs. The receptor's source is a human donor in good health.

The chain's CDR3 is CASSLDSLSGELFF. The DNA of the CDR3 is TGTGCCAGCAGCTTAGATTCGCTATCCGGGGAGCTGTTTTTT. The chain combines TRBV11-3 with TRBJ2-2, with unresolved D. Per germline, CDR1 SGHNT and CDR2 YENEEA. The V gene lost 0 bases and the J gene lost 6 bases, with 8 bases spanning the gap. This CDR3 is built from 14 residues.